These 5 T cell receptor beta chains were sequenced from one sample in a study of graft-versus-host responses after intestinal transplantation. The antigens of these receptors remain unknown. Assay used: immunoSEQ multiplex PCR; TCRdb lists only in-frame clones, some missing. This sample has about 100,000 clones; approximately 84% occur once, and the top ten carry around 0.95%. Specimen: unstimulated CD4+ T cells sorted from spleen or lymph node cells, collected before transplant. All receptors derive from a human donor who was the organ donor for an intestinal transplant.

The chain recombines TRBV5-4 with TRBJ2-1; 10 nucleotides align to TRBD2. The junction had 6 bases not matched to a gene; V was cut back by 0 bases and J by 0 bases. Looked up from germline, CDR1 is SGHNT and CDR2 is YYREEE (reference sequence). This CDR3 region has 18 residues. Written as DNA, the CDR3 is TGTGCCAGCAGCTTGGCCGGAGCGGGGGGGCCCTCCTACAATGAGCAGTTCTTC. This translates into CASSLAGAGGPSYNEQFF. Based on the CDR3 plus reference TRBV5-4 and TRBJ2-1, the full variable domain is ETGVTQSPTHLIKTRGQQVTLRCSSQSGHNTVSWYQQALGQGPQFIFQYYREEENGRGNFPPRFSGLQFPNYSSELNVNALELDDSALYLCASSLAGAGGPSYNEQFFGPGTRLTVL.

This chain connects TRBV28 to TRBJ1-4; D uncertain. V was shortened by 6 bases and J by 7 bases, with 12 bases between the two germline ends. The CDR3 runs 13 residues. Germline V CDR1 and CDR2: MDHEN, SYDVKM. The CDR3 bases are TGTGCCAGCAGATACCAGGCGGTTGAAAAACTGTTTTTT. It encodes CASRYQAVEKLFF.

This clone was found once. This rearrangement joins TRBV4-1 to TRBJ2-3, with D unclear. CDR3 length equals 12 residues. CDR1 is MGHRA, CDR2 YSYEKL, per germline. Trimming shortened V by 0 bases and J by 7 bases, and 5 bases separated the two germline ends. CDR3 sequence (DNA): TGCGCCAGCAGCCAAGAGGGTCATACGCAGTATTTT. Translation: CASSQEGHTQYF.

The chain combines TRBV5-6 with TRBJ1-1, with 12 bases lining up with TRBD1. V was pared by 4 bases and J by 8 bases, with 15 bases of the junction left unmatched. This CDR3 comprises 17 residues. Per germline, CDR1 SGHDT and CDR2 YYEEEE. The CDR3 is CASSTAGVFGTGGEAFF. The CDR3 region has the DNA TGTGCCAGCAGCACGGCTGGTGTTTTCGGGACAGGGGGCGAAGCTTTCTTT. Full variable domain (missing parts from reference TRBV5-6 and TRBJ1-1): DAGVTQSPTHLIKTRGQQVTLRCSPKSGHDTVSWYQQALGQGPQFIFQYYEEEERQRGNFPDRFSGHQFPNYSSELNVNALLLGDSALYLCASSTAGVFGTGGEAFFGQGTRLTVV.

The V call is TRBV19, the J call TRBJ1-5; D may be TRBD1 (5 bases). V was clipped by 5 bases and J by 0 bases, with 11 bases between them. This CDR3 comprises 15 residues. CDR1 and CDR2 from the germline V gene are LNHDA and SQIVND (reference sequence). The CDR3 bases are TGTGCCAGTAGTTTAGGGGTGGATAGCAATCAGCCCCAGCATTTT. Its protein product is CASSLGVDSNQPQHF.